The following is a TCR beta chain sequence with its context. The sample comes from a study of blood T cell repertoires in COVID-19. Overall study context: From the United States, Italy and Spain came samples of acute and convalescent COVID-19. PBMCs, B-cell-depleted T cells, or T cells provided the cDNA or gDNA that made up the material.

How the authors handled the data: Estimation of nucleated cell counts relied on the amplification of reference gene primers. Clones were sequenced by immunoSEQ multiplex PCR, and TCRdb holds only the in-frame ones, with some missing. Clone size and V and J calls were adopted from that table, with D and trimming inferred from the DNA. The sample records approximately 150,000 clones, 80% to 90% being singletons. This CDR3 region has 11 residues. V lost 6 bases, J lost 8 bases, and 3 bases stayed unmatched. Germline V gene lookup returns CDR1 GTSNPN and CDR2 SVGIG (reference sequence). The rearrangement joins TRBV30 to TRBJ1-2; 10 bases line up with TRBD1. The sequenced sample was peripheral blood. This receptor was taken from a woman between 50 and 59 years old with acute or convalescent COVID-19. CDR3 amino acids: CACWTGGGYTF. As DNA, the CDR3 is TGTGCCTGCTGGACAGGGGGAGGCTACACCTTC.